This passage covers 30 T cell receptor beta chains from one sample sequenced in a study of technical replicates of blood from several donors. Profiled with immunoSEQ multiplex PCR; TCRdb holds only in-frame clones, not every one. This table holds approximately 81,000 clones, 96% found once. The sequenced material came from T cells isolated from PBMCs. The source is a human donor in good health.

This clone was observed once. The V call is TRBV11-2, the J call TRBJ2-7; no reliable D call. This CDR3 region has 11 residues. Trimming took 2 bases from V and 5 from J, leaving 4 bases between them. Germline loops: CDR1 SGHAT, CDR2 FQNNGV. The CDR3 sequence: CASSLLDEQYF. The CDR3 region has the DNA TGTGCCAGCAGCTTACTAGACGAGCAGTACTTC.

The chain carries TRBV6-5 and TRBJ2-1, with 7 positions matching TRBD2. The CDR3 runs to 15 residues. The germline V gene encodes CDR1 MNHEY and CDR2 SVGAGI. J was trimmed by 5 bases and V by 2 bases; bases with no gene match: 6. The CDR3 bases are TGTGCCAGCAGTTACGGCGGGAGATCCGACAATGAGCAGTTCTTC. This gives the protein CASSYGGRSDNEQFF.

V gene TRBV7-9 combines with J gene TRBJ1-4; D is perhaps TRBD1 (5 bases). CDR3 size: 14 residues. Trimming pared 6 bases from V and 8 bases from J, leaving 16 bases between. The V gene's germline CDR1 is SEHNR and CDR2 FQNEAQ (reference sequence). Written as DNA, the CDR3 is TGTGCCAGCAGAGGGGCTTGGGATGAGGAAAAACTGTTTTTT. Its protein is CASRGAWDEEKLFF.

J is TRBJ2-5 and V is TRBV9; 8 bases match TRBD2. With V trimmed by 0 bases and J by 5 bases, 3 bases remained unmatched. The V gene's germline CDR1 is SGDLS and CDR2 YYNGEE. CDR3 length equals 14 residues. The CDR3 nucleotides are TGTGCCAGCAGCGTAGCGGGACTAGGGGAGACCCAGTACTTC. Translating it yields CASSVAGLGETQYF.

This sequence joins TRBV10-3 and TRBJ2-1, with a possible D match to TRBD1 (6 bases). CDR1 is ENHRY, CDR2 SYGVKD, per germline. V dropped 4 bases and J dropped 5 bases, with 18 bases sitting between them. The CDR3 is 16 residues long. The DNA for the CDR3 is TGTGCCATCAGTGTAGAGGGCGAGGGGGTCAACAATGAGCAGTTCTTC. This gives the protein CAISVEGEGVNNEQFF.

The V and J genes are TRBV7-9 and TRBJ1-1, with no clear D. This CDR3 has 16 residues. Looked up from germline, CDR1 is SEHNR and CDR2 is FQNEAQ (reference sequence). The V and J ends lost 1 base and 3 bases respectively, with 15 bases between them. The CDR3 sequence: CASSLVFFGVYTEAFF. DNA for the CDR3: TGTGCCAGCAGCTTAGTATTTTTCGGGGTTTACACTGAAGCTTTCTTT.

This rearrangement joins TRBV5-4 to TRBJ2-6, with D possibly being TRBD2 (6 bases). Germline lookup yields CDR1 SGHNT and CDR2 YYREEE (reference sequence). The CDR3 has 16 residues. V lost 2 bases to trimming and J lost 2 bases, with 11 bases between them. The CDR3 nucleotides are TGTGCCAGCAGCTTCGGAGGGTCTACTGGGGCCAACGTCCTGACTTTC. Residues: CASSFGGSTGANVLTF.

The V call is TRBV30, the J call TRBJ2-7, with 11 bases fitting TRBD1. This CDR3 is built from 14 residues. Germline loops: CDR1 GTSNPN, CDR2 SVGIG (reference sequence). The V segment lost 5 bases and the J segment 1 base; nucleotides outside the gene matches: 4. This chain's CDR3 is CAWDGQGASYEQYF. CDR3 coding DNA: TGTGCCTGGGATGGACAGGGGGCTTCCTACGAGCAGTACTTC.

V is TRBV29-1 and J is TRBJ1-2; 10 bases agree with TRBD1. The CDR3 covers 14 residues. The germline V gene encodes CDR1 SQVTM and CDR2 ANQGSEA. V gave up 4 bases and J gave up 2 bases; unmatched junction bases: 4. The CDR3 DNA follows: TGCAGCGTTGCAGACAGGGGGCGGAACTATGGCTACACCTTC. This sequence encodes CSVADRGRNYGYTF.

V is TRBV5-4 and J is TRBJ2-7; tentative D call: TRBD2 (5 bases). This CDR3 has 17 residues. V was shortened by 3 bases and J by 2 bases, with 21 bases between the two germline ends. Germline V CDR1 and CDR2: SGHNT, YYREEE (reference sequence). The CDR3: CASSSSFAGLLTYEQYF. The DNA of the CDR3 is TGTGCCAGCAGCTCATCTTTCGCGGGCTTACTTACCTACGAGCAGTACTTC.

This clone was detected once. This chain joins TRBV4-3 and TRBJ2-7, with unresolved D. Trimming removed 1 base at V and 3 bases at J, with 13 bases between. Germline V gives CDR1 LGHNA, CDR2 YSLEER. The CDR3 has 15 amino acids. The CDR3 loop reads CASSQGRYSFYEQYF. CDR3 DNA sequence: TGCGCCAGCAGCCAAGGAAGATACAGCTTCTACGAGCAGTACTTC.

This clone was picked up one time. The rearrangement links TRBV6-6 to TRBJ2-1; D not resolved. The CDR3 is made up of 14 amino acids. Trimming removed 4 bases from V and 2 bases from J, with 9 bases in between. Per germline, CDR1 MNHNY and CDR2 SVGAGI (reference sequence). CDR3 bases: TGTGCCAGCAGTTTACTTTCAACCTACAATGAGCAGTTCTTC. Protein product: CASSLLSTYNEQFF.

The chain uses TRBV19 and TRBJ2-2, with a possible D match to TRBD1 (5 bases). Trimming stripped 8 bases from V and 6 bases from J, with 13 bases between. The length of the CDR3 is 13 residues. The V gene's germline CDR1 is LNHDA and CDR2 SQIVND (reference sequence). CDR3 region: CASSQGGPGELFF. CDR3 bases: TGTGCCAGTTCTCAGGGTGGCCCCGGGGAGCTGTTTTTT. The full variable domain, with the rest looked up from reference TRBV19 and TRBJ2-2, is DGGITQSPKYLFRKEGQNVTLSCEQNLNHDAMYWYRQDPGQGLRLIYYSQIVNDFQKGDIAEGYSVSREKKESFPLTVTSAQKNPTAFYLCASSQGGPGELFFGEGSRLTVL.

This chain joins TRBV6-4 and TRBJ2-3; 7 bases are shared with TRBD2. J was trimmed by 1 base and V by 2 bases; bases with no gene match: 6. The CDR3 is 16 amino acids. Germline V gives CDR1 MRHNA, CDR2 SNTAGT. The CDR3 region is CASSDGPSGGTDTQYF. Here the CDR3 DNA reads TGTGCCAGCAGTGACGGGCCTAGCGGCGGCACAGATACGCAGTATTTT.

The chain carries TRBV14 and TRBJ2-1; the D gene is possibly TRBD2 (5 bases). The CDR3 is 16 amino acids. V was clipped by 4 bases and J by 6 bases, with 19 bases between them. Germline CDR1 reads SGHDN; CDR2 reads FVKESK. CDR3 region: CASSPDGEGMGNEQFF. The CDR3 nucleotides read TGTGCCAGCAGCCCAGACGGGGAAGGGATGGGCAATGAGCAGTTCTTC.

The V gene is TRBV6-5, the J gene TRBJ2-1; 9 bases align to TRBD2. Germline V lookup: CDR1 MNHEY, CDR2 SVGAGI. The ends lost 7 bases at V and 8 bases at J; junction bases unmatched: 12. This CDR3 is 15 amino acids long. The CDR3 region is CASNSGRNWGHEQFF. DNA of the CDR3: TGTGCCAGCAACAGCGGGAGGAATTGGGGCCATGAGCAGTTCTTC.

This chain connects TRBV27 to TRBJ1-2; possibly TRBD1 for D (5 bases). CDR1 is MNHEY and CDR2 is SMNVEV in the germline V gene (reference sequence). This CDR3 region has 14 residues. The V end was cut by 1 base, the J end by 4 bases, with 10 bases between. CDR3 coding DNA: TGTGCCAGCAGTTTATTGGGGCTCGGCTATGGCTACACCTTC. Translated: CASSLLGLGYGYTF.

The rearrangement uses TRBV27 and TRBJ2-7, with 11 bases lining up with TRBD2. V was pared by 4 bases and J by 4 bases, with 6 bases of the junction left unmatched. CDR3 length: 15 amino acids. CDR1 and CDR2 (germline): MNHEY, SMNVEV (reference sequence). CDR3 residues: CASSWSGTSGYEQYF. CDR3 sequence (DNA): TGTGCCAGCAGTTGGTCCGGGACTAGCGGATACGAGCAGTACTTC.

The chain carries TRBV6-6 and TRBJ2-1, with D hard to call. The CDR3 totals 14 residues. The ends were cut back, 0 bases at V and 7 bases at J, with 10 bases in the middle. From germline, CDR1 is MNHNY and CDR2 SVGAGI (reference sequence). The CDR3 loop reads CASSYSEQENEQFF. In DNA form, the CDR3 reads TGTGCCAGCAGTTACTCGGAGCAAGAGAATGAGCAGTTCTTC.

The V and J genes are TRBV4-2 and TRBJ2-1; 13 nucleotides match TRBD2. The CDR3 contains 20 residues. CDR1 is LGHNA and CDR2 is YNFKEQ in the germline V gene. V lost 4 bases to trimming and J lost 4 bases; unmatched junction nucleotides: 16. CDR3 sequence: CASSPSSLAGGPKDYNEQFF. The CDR3 DNA follows: TGTGCCAGCAGCCCTTCTTCACTAGCGGGAGGGCCTAAGGATTACAATGAGCAGTTCTTC.

A single count supports this clone. V usage is TRBV19 and J usage is TRBJ1-1; D might be TRBD1 (5 bases). Germline loops: CDR1 LNHDA, CDR2 SQIVND (reference sequence). This CDR3 region has 13 residues. Trimming shortened V by 5 bases and J by 1 base, and 8 bases separated the two germline ends. CDR3 amino acids: CASSADRNTEAFF. The CDR3 bases are TGTGCCAGTAGTGCCGACAGGAACACTGAAGCTTTCTTT.

The chain recombines TRBV5-1 with TRBJ2-2; TRBD2 agrees at 9 bases. The CDR3 runs 16 residues. V lost 1 base, J lost 3 bases, and 4 bases stayed unmatched. Germline assignment: CDR1 SGHRS and CDR2 YFSETQ. CDR3 protein: CASSLRVAGDTGELFF. In DNA, the CDR3 is TGCGCCAGCAGCTTGAGGGTAGCGGGAGACACCGGGGAGCTGTTTTTT. Based on the CDR3 plus reference TRBV5-1 and TRBJ2-2, the full variable domain is KAGVTQTPRYLIKTRGQQVTLSCSPISGHRSVSWYQQTPGQGLQFLFEYFSETQRNKGNFPGRFSGRQFSNSRSEMNVSTLELGDSALYLCASSLRVAGDTGELFFGEGSRLTVL.

This sequence joins TRBV9 and TRBJ2-7, with D uncertain. The V and J ends lost 0 bases and 6 bases respectively, with 16 bases between them. Germline assignment: CDR1 SGDLS and CDR2 YYNGEE. The CDR3 contains 15 residues. CDR3 residues: CASSVGVDFPGEQYF. For the CDR3, the DNA is TGTGCCAGCAGCGTAGGTGTTGATTTCCCCGGCGAGCAGTACTTC.

J is TRBJ1-5 and V is TRBV30; 10 bases line up with TRBD1. The CDR3 spans 16 residues. Trimming removed 7 bases from V and 3 bases from J; junction bases left unmatched: 12. Looked up from germline, CDR1 is GTSNPN and CDR2 is SVGIG (reference sequence). This CDR3 reads CASRDRGLSSNQPQHF. CDR3 sequence (DNA): TGTGCCTCCCGGGACAGGGGTCTCTCTTCCAATCAGCCCCAGCATTTT.

The chain links TRBV18 to TRBJ1-2, with 7 bases aligning to TRBD1. The J segment lost 8 bases and the V segment lost 2 bases, leaving 8 bases of the junction unmatched. CDR3 length: 14 amino acids. Per the germline V gene, CDR1 is KGHSH and CDR2 is LQKENI. The CDR3 nucleotides are TGTGCCAGCTCACCAGACAGGGACGGCGGAGGCTACACCTTC. It yields the protein CASSPDRDGGGYTF. Full variable domain (outside the CDR3, taken from reference TRBV18 and TRBJ1-2): NAGVMQNPRHLVRRRGQEARLRCSPMKGHSHVYWYRQLPEEGLKFMVYLQKENIIDESGMPKERFSAEFPKEGPSILRIQQVVRGDSAAYFCASSPDRDGGGYTFGSGTRLTVV.

V usage is TRBV6-6 and J usage is TRBJ2-3, with TRBD1 identical over 10 bases. V trimming: 8 bases; J trimming: 5 bases; junction bases outside the gene matches: 10. CDR1 is MNHNY and CDR2 is SVGAGI in the germline V gene (reference sequence). This CDR3 is built from 15 residues. CDR3 coding DNA: TGTGCCAGCTCGTCGCCGACAGGGGGCGAAGATACGCAGTATTTT. The encoded protein is CASSSPTGGEDTQYF.

Comments on this clone: Other DNA sequences in this specimen translate into the identical CDR3. The chain has TRBV12-5 and TRBJ1-5; 8 bases fit TRBD1. Germline-derived CDR1 and CDR2 are LGHNT and FRNRAP. Trimming at V came to 3 bases and at J to 6 bases, leaving 10 bases not matched to a gene. The CDR3 contains 16 residues. For the CDR3, the DNA is TGTGCTAGTGGTTTATTAGGGACAGGAATTAGTCAGCCCCAGCATTTT. Translating gives CASGLLGTGISQPQHF.

The chain carries TRBV7-2 and TRBJ2-5, with D maybe TRBD2 (6 bases). This CDR3 spans 15 amino acids. Deletions cut 0 bases from V and 1 base from J, with 9 bases between. Per germline, CDR1 SGHTA and CDR2 FQGNSA. CDR3: CASSLAGGLQETQYF. As DNA, the CDR3 is TGTGCCAGCAGCTTAGCCGGAGGGCTCCAAGAGACCCAGTACTTC.

V gene TRBV7-9 combines with J gene TRBJ2-7, with 8 bases fitting TRBD1. Germline loops: CDR1 SEHNR, CDR2 FQNEAQ (reference sequence). The V gene end was trimmed by 3 bases and the J gene end by 2 bases; junction bases not matched to a gene: 3. The CDR3 spans 14 residues. The CDR3 DNA reads TGTGCCAGCAGCTTGGGGACAGGCCCCTACGAGCAGTACTTC. Protein product: CASSLGTGPYEQYF. Variable domain in full (rest from reference TRBV7-9 and TRBJ2-7): DTGVSQNPRHKITKRGQNVTFRCDPISEHNRLYWYRQTLGQGPEFLTYFQNEAQLEKSRLLSDRFSAERPKGSFSTLEIQRTEQGDSAMYLCASSLGTGPYEQYFGPGTRLTVT.

V usage is TRBV4-2 and J usage is TRBJ2-7, with 8 bases aligning to TRBD2. With V trimmed by 0 bases and J by 5 bases, 6 bases remained unmatched. Germline V gene data show CDR1 as LGHNA and CDR2 as YNFKEQ. The CDR3 loop spans 15 amino acids. The CDR3 DNA reads TGTGCCAGCAGCCAAGATAAGCGGGAGTTCAACGAGCAGTACTTC. As protein: CASSQDKREFNEQYF.